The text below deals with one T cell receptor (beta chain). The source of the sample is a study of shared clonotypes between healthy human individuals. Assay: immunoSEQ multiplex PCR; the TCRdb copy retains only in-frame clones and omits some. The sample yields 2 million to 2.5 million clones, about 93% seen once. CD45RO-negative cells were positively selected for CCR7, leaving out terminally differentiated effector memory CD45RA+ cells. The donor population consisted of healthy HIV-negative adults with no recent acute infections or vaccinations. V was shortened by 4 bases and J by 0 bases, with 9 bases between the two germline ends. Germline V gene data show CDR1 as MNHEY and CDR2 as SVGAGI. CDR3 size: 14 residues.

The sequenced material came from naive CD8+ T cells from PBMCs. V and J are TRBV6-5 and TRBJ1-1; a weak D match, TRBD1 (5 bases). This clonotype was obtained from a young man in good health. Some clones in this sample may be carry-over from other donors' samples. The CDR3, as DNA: TGTGCCAGCAGTTTGACAGAATTGAACACTGAAGCTTTCTTT. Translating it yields CASSLTELNTEAFF.